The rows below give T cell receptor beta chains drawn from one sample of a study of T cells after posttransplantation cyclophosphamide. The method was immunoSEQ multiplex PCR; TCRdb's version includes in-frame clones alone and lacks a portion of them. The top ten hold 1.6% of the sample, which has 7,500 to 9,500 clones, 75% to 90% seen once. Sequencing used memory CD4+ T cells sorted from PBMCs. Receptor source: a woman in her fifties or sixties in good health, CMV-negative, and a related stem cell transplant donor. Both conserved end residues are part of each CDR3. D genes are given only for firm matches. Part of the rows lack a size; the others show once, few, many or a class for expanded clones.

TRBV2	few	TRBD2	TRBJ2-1	TGTGCCAGCAGCGGGATTAGCGGGAGGTTGGGTGAGCAGTTCTTC	CASSGISGRLGEQFF
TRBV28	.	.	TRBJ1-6	TGTGCCAGCAAACTAGGGGGGGCCAAAAATTCCCCCCTCCACTTT	CASKLGGAKNSPLHF
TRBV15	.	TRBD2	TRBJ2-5	TGTGCCACCAGTGGGGTAGCGGGAGGGAGGGAGACCCAGTACTTC	CATSGVAGGRETQYF
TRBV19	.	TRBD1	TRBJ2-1	TGTGCCAGTAGTATTCCGGGACAGGGGCGCAATGAGCAGTTCTTC	CASSIPGQGRNEQFF
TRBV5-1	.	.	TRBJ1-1	TGCGCCAGCAGGGATGACAGTTTGAACACTGAAGCTTTCTTT	CASRDDSLNTEAFF
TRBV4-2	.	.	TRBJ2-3	TGTGCCAGCAGTAGCAGACCAGATACGCAGTATTTT	CASSSRPDTQYF
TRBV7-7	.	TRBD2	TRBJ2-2	TGTGCCAGCAGCTTGAGACTAGCGGGTACCGGGGAGCTGTTTTTT	CASSLRLAGTGELFF
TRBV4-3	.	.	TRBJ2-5	TGCGCCAGCAGCCAAGATTGGCAGCGCCCGGAGACCCAGTACTTC	CASSQDWQRPETQYF
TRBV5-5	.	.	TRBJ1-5	TGTGCCAGCAGCTTCCTCGACTGGGGAGCCCAGCATTTT	CASSFLDWGAQHF
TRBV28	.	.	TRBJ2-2	TGTGCCAGCACCGCGGGTCACACCGGGGAGCTGTTTTTT	CASTAGHTGELFF
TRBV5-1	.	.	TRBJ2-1	TGCGCCAGCAGCTTGGAACAGACCAGCAATGAGCAGTTCTTC	CASSLEQTSNEQFF
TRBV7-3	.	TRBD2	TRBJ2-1	TGTGCCAGCAGCTCCGGGGAACTAGCGGGAGGGATTGAGCAGTTCTTC	CASSSGELAGGIEQFF
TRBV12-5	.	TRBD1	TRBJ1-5	TGTGCTAGTTCCCAGGGGGGCAATCAGCCCCAGCATTTT	CASSQGGNQPQHF
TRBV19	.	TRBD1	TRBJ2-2	TGTGCCAGTAGGGGACAGGGGATCACCGGGGAGCTGTTTTTT	CASRGQGITGELFF
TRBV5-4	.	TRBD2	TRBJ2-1	TGTGCCAGCAGCTTGAGCGGGGTGGTGAGAGGTGAGCAGTTCTTC	CASSLSGVVRGEQFF
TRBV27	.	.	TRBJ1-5	TGTGCCAGCAGTTTACGGCAGGGGACGAATCAGCCCCAGCATTTT	CASSLRQGTNQPQHF
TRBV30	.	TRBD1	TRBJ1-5	TGTGCCTGGAGTGCCGGACAGGGGGAGGATCAGCCCCAGCATTTT	CAWSAGQGEDQPQHF
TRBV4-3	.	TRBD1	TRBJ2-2	TGCGCCAGCAGCCAAAGACAGGGGGGGACCGGGGAGCTGTTTTTT	CASSQRQGGTGELFF
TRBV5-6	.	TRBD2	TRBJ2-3	TGTGCCAGCAGCCGTACTAGCGGGGGGCCCACAGATACGCAGTATTTT	CASSRTSGGPTDTQYF
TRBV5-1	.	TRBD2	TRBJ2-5	TGCGCCAGCAGCTTAGGACTAGCGGGCCCGGAAGAGACCCAGTACTTC	CASSLGLAGPEETQYF
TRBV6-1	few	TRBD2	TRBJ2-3	TGTGCCAGCAGCGGACTAGCGGGGAGGGCAGATACGCAGTATTTT	CASSGLAGRADTQYF
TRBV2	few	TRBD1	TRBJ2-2	TGTGCCAGTTCAGGGGGCGCGGGAACCGGGGAGCTGTTTTTT	CASSGGAGTGELFF
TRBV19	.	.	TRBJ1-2	TGTGCCAGTAGTATATCCGTCTATGGCTACACCTTC	CASSISVYGYTF
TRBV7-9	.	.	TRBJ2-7	TGTGCCAGCACCGTAATCTACGAGCAGTACTTC	CASTVIYEQYF
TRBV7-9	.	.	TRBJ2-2	TGTGCCAGCAGCTCGTCAGGGCGGCGGGAGCTGTTTTTT	CASSSSGRRELFF
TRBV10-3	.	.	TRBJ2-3	TGTGCCATCCAAATGGCGGGGGCTGATACGCAGTATTTT	CAIQMAGADTQYF
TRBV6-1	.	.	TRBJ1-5	TGTGCCAGCAGTGGTCAGGGGACCAATCAGCCCCAGCATTTT	CASSGQGTNQPQHF
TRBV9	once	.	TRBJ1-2	TGTGCCAGCAGCGTTTTTGACAGGCCCTCACTCTATGGCTACACCTTC	CASSVFDRPSLYGYTF